The 17 T cell receptor beta chains below all came from one sample that was sequenced in a study of spatial heterogeneity in lung cancer. Indicated time point: sample taken at primary tumor resection. Whole RNA came from tumor, nontumor lung or frozen PBMC and was sequenced without being sorted. TCRdb passed the 5' RACE reads through MiXCR, listing each CDR3 protein once. Counted here are 22,000 or so distinct CDR3 sequences, 3.5% to 5.5% occurring once; the ten biggest clones make up about 37%. The input for sequencing was PBMCs, taken at surgery. The receptors derive from a male donor with early-stage non-small cell lung cancer.

This clonotype was observed many times. CDR3 coding DNA: TGTGCCAGCAGCTTGGCCACTGAGGGGCAGGGAGAGCAGTTCTTC. This translates into CASSLATEGQGEQFF. The gene calls are TRBV5-6 and TRBJ2-1; the D call may be TRBD1 or TRBD2 (5 bases each). The CDR3 contains 15 residues. Looked up from germline, CDR1 is SGHDT and CDR2 is YYEEEE. Trimming shortened V by 0 bases and J by 10 bases, and 17 bases separated the two germline ends.

This clonotype is categorized as medium-sized (0.01 to 0.1%). The chain is built from TRBV7-2 and TRBJ2-7; TRBD1 aligns across 8 bases. The ends lost 0 bases at V and 8 bases at J; junction bases unmatched: 9. CDR1 is SGHTA, CDR2 FQGNSA, per germline. The CDR3 spans 15 residues. The CDR3 DNA is TGTGCCAGCAGCTTAGCGGATCTGGACAGGGAAAAGCAGTACTTC. This gives the protein CASSLADLDREKQYF.

There are many counts of this clonotype. The V gene is TRBV7-2, the J gene TRBJ1-2; 8 bases match TRBD1. V dropped 3 bases and J dropped 7; count of bases not matched to a gene: 4. The CDR3 sequence is 13 residues long. Germline CDR1 is SGHTA and CDR2 is FQGNSA. The CDR3 is CASSFDRGSGYTF. The CDR3 DNA is TGTGCCAGCAGCTTCGACAGGGGAAGTGGCTACACCTTC.

This clonotype occurred many times. The V and J genes are TRBV7-8 and TRBJ1-1; possibly TRBD1 for D (5 bases). The CDR3 runs 16 residues. The V end was cut by 5 bases, the J end by 3 bases, with 19 bases between. CDR1 is SGHVS, CDR2 FQNEAQ, per germline. Here the CDR3 reads CASSREVWGGYTEAFF. CDR3 coding DNA: TGTGCCAGCAGCCGTGAGGTTTGGGGGGGATACACTGAAGCTTTCTTT.

The sample holds many counts of this clonotype. This chain connects TRBV7-6 to TRBJ2-1; 11 bases line up with TRBD2. This CDR3 is 17 amino acids long. Germline CDR1 reads SGHVS; CDR2 reads FNYEAQ. J lost 0 bases, V lost 2 bases, and 3 bases had no gene match. The CDR3 here is CASSLYSGRGSYNEQFF. CDR3 bases: TGTGCCAGCAGCTTATATAGCGGGAGGGGCTCCTACAATGAGCAGTTCTTC.

The sample holds a few counts of this clonotype. The J gene is TRBJ2-2, the V gene TRBV19, with D possibly matching TRBD2 (5 bases). The CDR3 covers 12 residues. The V and J ends lost 10 bases and 9 bases respectively, with 15 bases between them. Germline V lookup: CDR1 LNHDA, CDR2 SQIVND (reference sequence). CDR3 bases: TGTGCCACAACGGACTCCGTGTGGGAGCTGTTTTTT. It encodes CATTDSVWELFF.

Remarks on this clonotype: This clone may be a read error of a much larger clone one base away. The CDR3: CVSSIETVFSYEQYF. The CDR3 bases are TGTGTCAGTAGTATAGAGACAGTTTTCTCCTACGAGCAGTACTTC. The genes are TRBV19 and TRBJ2-7; TRBD1 is a possible D gene (5 bases). The germline V gene has CDR1 LNHDA and CDR2 SQIVND (reference sequence). The CDR3 is 15 amino acids. The full variable domain, with the rest looked up from reference TRBV19 and TRBJ2-7, is DGGITQSPKYLFRKEGQNVTLSCEQNLNHDAMYWYRQDPGQGLRLIYYSQIVNDFQKGDIAEGYSVSREKKESFPLTVTSAQKNPTAFYLCVSSIETVFSYEQYFGPGTRLTVT.

This clonotype was seen many times. The chain employs TRBV5-1 and TRBJ2-4; weak D call: TRBD2 (6 bases). CDR1 and CDR2 (germline): SGHRS, YFSETQ. V was trimmed by 3 bases and J by 5 bases, leaving 15 bases between them. This CDR3 contains 15 residues. The CDR3 coding sequence is TGCGCCAGCAGCTCTCCGGGACTCCGGGAAAACATTCAGTACTTC. This gives the protein CASSSPGLRENIQYF.

The CDR3 DNA sequence: TGTGCCAGCAGTTTAGACGGGTACCCCTACGAGCAGTACTTC. Translation gives CASSLDGYPYEQYF. The chain has TRBV12-3 or TRBV12-4 and TRBJ2-7; the D is unclear. This CDR3 has 14 amino acids. Deletions cut 1 base from V and 2 bases from J, with 9 bases between.

This clonotype was seen more than once but under ten times. V usage is TRBV3-1 and J usage is TRBJ2-5; 13 bases line up with TRBD2. Germline CDR1 reads LGHDT; CDR2 reads YNNKEL (reference sequence). This CDR3 comprises 18 residues. After removal of 4 bases from V and 1 base from J, the junction contained 9 bases not matched to a gene. The CDR3 loop reads CASSPPLGLAGPQETQYF. The DNA of the CDR3 is TGTGCCAGCAGCCCCCCCCTGGGACTAGCGGGGCCCCAAGAGACCCAGTACTTC.

Many counts were recorded for this clonotype. The genes are TRBV4-3 and TRBJ2-1; 7 bases are a match to TRBD2. Unmatched junction bases numbered 15, after V lost 1 base and J lost 3 bases. Germline loops: CDR1 LGHNA, CDR2 YSLEER. There are 19 residues in the CDR3. The CDR3 spells CASSQVPLGAGVYYNEQFF. The CDR3 DNA reads as TGCGCCAGCAGCCAAGTTCCGCTAGGCGCGGGAGTGTACTACAATGAGCAGTTCTTC.

This clonotype came up many times. Written as DNA, the CDR3 is TGTGCCAGCAGCTCTGGGGGACTCTACAATGAGCAGTTCTTC. As protein: CASSSGGLYNEQFF. The chain uses TRBV11-2 and TRBJ2-1; a weak D match, TRBD2 (6 bases). The CDR3 consists of 14 residues. Germline V gives CDR1 SGHAT, CDR2 FQNNGV. Trimming removed 4 bases from V and 3 bases from J, with 10 bases in between.

Remarks on this clonotype: A much larger clone differs by one base, so this may be a read error. The rearrangement joins TRBV12-3 or TRBV12-4 to TRBJ2-5; the D call may be TRBD1 or TRBD2 (5 bases each). The V end was cut by 5 bases, the J end by 4 bases, with 20 bases between. This CDR3 has 16 amino acids. The CDR3 DNA reads TGTGCCAGCAGTCCGAGCCGGGACCCTTTAGGAGAGACCCAGTACTTC. It specifies CASSPSRDPLGETQYF.

This clonotype was observed many times. The chain recombines TRBV7-9 with TRBJ2-7; 7 nucleotides match TRBD1. This CDR3 region has 16 residues. In germline, CDR1 is SEHNR, CDR2 FQNEAQ (reference sequence). V was pared by 4 bases and J by 2 bases, with 11 bases of the junction left unmatched. The chain's CDR3 is CASSSPRQGYPYEQYF. CDR3 nucleotides: TGTGCCAGCAGCTCTCCAAGACAGGGCTACCCCTACGAGCAGTACTTC.

This clonotype is categorized as medium-sized. CDR3 region: CATSRDRGSHSPLHF. The CDR3 DNA is TGTGCCACCAGCAGAGATCGTGGGAGCCATTCACCCCTCCACTTT. The V and J genes are TRBV15 and TRBJ1-6; D uncertain. The V end was cut by 0 bases, the J end by 8 bases, with 11 bases between. Per germline, CDR1 LNHNV and CDR2 YYDKDF (reference sequence). The CDR3 sequence is 15 residues long. Full variable domain (outside the CDR3, taken from reference TRBV15 and TRBJ1-6): DAMVIQNPRYQVTQFGKPVTLSCSQTLNHNVMYWYQQKSSQAPKLLFHYYDKDFNNEADTPDNFQSRRPNTSFCFLDIRSPGLGDTAMYLCATSRDRGSHSPLHFGNGTRLTVT.

In this sample, this clonotype turned up many times. The rearrangement joins TRBV12-3 or TRBV12-4 to TRBJ2-1, with TRBD2 matching over 9 bases. The CDR3 extends over 15 amino acids. V lost 3 bases and J lost 5; bases outside the gene matches: 5. This chain's CDR3 is CASSLIGGGDNEQFF. CDR3 bases: TGTGCCAGCAGTTTGATTGGCGGGGGGGACAATGAGCAGTTCTTC.

The table lists this clonotype with many counts. This chain uses TRBV5-1 with TRBJ2-7, with 9 bases identical to TRBD1. V lost 4 bases, J lost 9 bases, and 29 bases stayed unmatched. In germline, CDR1 is SGHRS, CDR2 YFSETQ. The CDR3 is 20 residues long. The CDR3 region is CASSLPPTRKLQGATGVQYF. The DNA for the CDR3 is TGCGCCAGCAGCCTACCTCCCACCCGTAAACTACAGGGGGCGACGGGTGTGCAGTACTTC.